The 23 T cell receptor beta chains given below trace back to one sample, sequenced in a study of blood T cells in healthy people across ages. Sample-barcoded 5' priming and a J-beta primer mix drove a second PCR of 7 to 11 cycles. TCRdb reprocessed the 5' RACE reads via MiXCR and lists one record per CDR3 protein. In the table there are around 870,000 distinct CDR3 sequences, about 30% of which are singletons. The specimen was blood. All receptors come from an elderly woman in good health.

This clonotype was seen repeatedly, ten times or more. The rearrangement links TRBV20-1 to TRBJ2-3, with TRBD1 matching over 10 bases. The junction had 4 bases not matched to a gene; V was cut back by 5 bases and J by 2 bases. There are 14 residues in the CDR3. Germline assignment: CDR1 DFQATT and CDR2 SNEGSKA (reference sequence). CDR3 bases: TGCAGTGCTGGACAGGGGGGAATCACAGATACGCAGTATTTT. This translates into CSAGQGGITDTQYF.

The V gene is TRBV6-5, the J gene TRBJ2-1, with 14 bases matching TRBD2. The CDR3 is 16 residues long. The V gene end was trimmed by 2 bases and the J gene end by 9 bases; junction bases not matched to a gene: 6. The germline CDR1 and CDR2 sequences are MNHEY and SVGAGI. In nucleotides, the CDR3 is TGTGCCAGCAGTTACACGCGACTAGCGGGAGGGGGTGAGCAGTTCTTC. This sequence encodes CASSYTRLAGGGEQFF.

The chain carries TRBV4-3 and TRBJ1-1; no clear D. CDR1 is LGHNA, CDR2 YSLEER, per germline. CDR3 length: 16 residues. Trimming shortened V by 0 bases and J by 1 base, and 12 bases separated the two germline ends. CDR3: CASSQERVYGNTEAFF. Written as DNA, the CDR3 is TGCGCCAGCAGCCAAGAAAGGGTTTACGGGAACACTGAAGCTTTCTTT.

This clonotype was detected ten times or more. The CDR3 reads CASSLDGTGINEQFF. DNA of the CDR3: TGTGCCAGCAGCTTAGACGGGACAGGGATCAATGAGCAGTTCTTC. The rearrangement uses TRBV7-2 and TRBJ2-1, with 9 bases matching TRBD1. Unmatched junction bases numbered 4, after V lost 1 base and J lost 6 bases. The CDR3 contains 15 residues. The germline V gene encodes CDR1 SGHTA and CDR2 FQGNSA.

The chain couples TRBV13 to TRBJ2-4; D unclear. CDR1 is PRHDT, CDR2 FYEKMQ, per germline (reference sequence). The CDR3 sequence is 13 residues long. V shed 6 bases and J shed 3 bases, with 9 bases lying between them. In nucleotides, the CDR3 is TGTGCCAGCAGGGAGTCTAGCAAAAACATTCAGTACTTC. Protein: CASRESSKNIQYF.

Worth noting for this clonotype: With a much larger clone just one base away, this may be a read error. The V and J genes are TRBV6-6 and TRBJ1-2; possible D gene TRBD1, 6 bases. The CDR3 extends over 15 amino acids. Germline CDR1 is MNHNY and CDR2 is SVGAGI (reference sequence). Here the CDR3 reads CAGSPPGGPGYGYTF. The CDR3 DNA reads TGTGCCGGCAGCCCGCCCGGGGGGCCAGGCTATGGCTACACCTTC.

The J gene is TRBJ2-1, the V gene TRBV27, with a tentative D call TRBD2 (6 bases). CDR1 is MNHEY, CDR2 SMNVEV, per germline (reference sequence). This CDR3 contains 18 residues. Trimming stripped 5 bases from V and 4 bases from J, with 24 bases between. The CDR3 region is CASSPRPFSRRGYNEQFF. The CDR3 bases are TGTGCCAGCAGTCCTCGACCGTTTAGCCGGAGGGGATACAATGAGCAGTTCTTC.

This rearrangement joins TRBV12-3 or TRBV12-4 to TRBJ1-2; 9 bases are a match to TRBD1. Germline trimming cut 7 bases from V and 7 bases from J; bases unmatched to any gene: 13. This CDR3 has 15 residues. CDR3 coding DNA: TGTGCCAGCACCGCCCGACAGGGGGTTGTCCTTGGCTACACCTTC. Its translation: CASTARQGVVLGYTF.

This chain joins TRBV12-3 or TRBV12-4 and TRBJ2-1; TRBD2 matches 9 bases. The CDR3 covers 18 residues. After removal of 4 bases from V and 5 bases from J, the junction contained 15 bases not matched to a gene. The CDR3 is CASSSIYNGGGVHNEQFF. The DNA for the CDR3 is TGTGCCAGCAGTTCGATTTATAATGGCGGGGGGGTCCACAATGAGCAGTTCTTC.

This clonotype showed up just a few times. A read error may produce the germline difference seen at one junction end. The V gene is TRBV6-1, the J gene TRBJ1-2, with D uncertain. Germline V gene data show CDR1 as MNHNS and CDR2 as SASEGT. This CDR3 region has 14 residues. The CDR3 reads CASREGWQVRGYTF. The CDR3 DNA reads as TGTGCCAGCAGGGAAGGGTGGCAGGTCAGAGGCTACACCTTC.

The V and J genes are TRBV30 and TRBJ1-2; TRBD1 agrees at 10 bases. Unmatched junction bases numbered 4, after V lost 5 bases and J lost 1 base. Germline V gives CDR1 GTSNPN, CDR2 SVGIG (reference sequence). CDR3 length: 14 amino acids. The CDR3 DNA follows: TGTGCCTGGGGACGGGACAGGGGTAACTATGGCTACACCTTC. Translating gives CAWGRDRGNYGYTF.

This clonotype has just a few counts. V gene TRBV29-1 combines with J gene TRBJ1-1, with D uncertain. V gave up 8 bases and J gave up 1 base, with 14 bases separating them. From germline, CDR1 is SQVTM and CDR2 ANQGSEA. The CDR3 is 13 amino acids. The CDR3 region is CSTLEDGNTEAFF. The CDR3 coding sequence is TGCAGCACCCTCGAAGACGGGAACACTGAAGCTTTCTTT.

As to this clonotype: This may stem from a read error, because a much larger clone lies one nucleotide away. V usage is TRBV18 and J usage is TRBJ1-1; 8 nucleotides align to TRBD1. CDR1 and CDR2 from the germline V gene are KGHSH and LQKENI. Losses at the gene ends were 7 bases for V and 3 bases for J; bases not matched to a gene: 10. This CDR3 is 15 amino acids long. This CDR3 reads CASLLTGDGYTEAFF. In nucleotides, the CDR3 is TGTGCCAGCTTACTGACAGGGGACGGGTACACTGAAGCTTTCTTT. The variable domain in full, completed from reference TRBV18 and TRBJ1-1, reads NAGVMQNPRHLVRRRGQEARLRCSPMKGHSHVYWYRQLPEEGLKFMVYLQKENIIDESGMPKERFSAEFPKEGPSILRIQQVVRGDSAAYFCASLLTGDGYTEAFFGQGTRLTVV.

This clonotype occurred a few times. The chain is built from TRBV13 and TRBJ2-6; the match to TRBD1 covers 9 bases. Looked up from germline, CDR1 is PRHDT and CDR2 is FYEKMQ (reference sequence). The CDR3 totals 18 residues. The junction had 8 bases not matched to a gene; V was cut back by 5 bases and J by 0 bases. The chain's CDR3 is CASSIPTGGYSGANVLTF. The CDR3 DNA is TGTGCCAGCAGCATCCCGACAGGGGGGTACTCTGGGGCCAACGTCCTGACTTTC.

V is TRBV2 and J is TRBJ2-2, with D possibly matching TRBD1 (5 bases). Trimming removed 5 bases at V and 6 bases at J, with 13 bases between. CDR3 length equals 14 residues. Germline V gene sequence: CDR1 SNHLY, CDR2 FYNNEI. CDR3 DNA sequence: TGTGCCAGCAGTATGCAGGGAAACCCCGGGGAGCTGTTTTTT. Translation: CASSMQGNPGELFF.

This clonotype was picked up many times. The chain joins TRBV20-1 to TRBJ2-4; D is possibly TRBD2 (6 bases). Germline V gives CDR1 DFQATT, CDR2 SNEGSKA (reference sequence). V was shortened by 0 bases and J by 0 bases, with 9 bases between the two germline ends. CDR3 size: 15 residues. The CDR3 sequence: CSARDSGVAKNIQYF. CDR3 nucleotide sequence: TGCAGTGCTAGAGATTCGGGGGTAGCCAAAAACATTCAGTACTTC.

Of note for this clonotype: It may be a read error: a sequence one base away is much more abundant. The rearrangement links TRBV28 to TRBJ2-7, with TRBD1 as a possible D gene (6 bases). Germline CDR1 and CDR2: MDHEN and SYDVKM. This CDR3 contains 15 residues. V shed 3 bases and J shed 7 bases, with 19 bases lying between them. CDR3 sequence reads: CASSFSGALYNEQYF. CDR3 DNA: TGTGCCAGCAGTTTCTCAGGGGCCCTTTACAATGAGCAGTACTTC.

In its sample, this clonotype was seen many times. V is TRBV5-5 and J is TRBJ2-3, with TRBD1 as a possible D gene (5 bases). This CDR3 is 14 amino acids long. Trimming took 4 bases from V and 6 from J, leaving 15 bases between them. The germline CDR1 and CDR2 sequences are SGHKS and YYEKEE (reference sequence). CDR3 bases: TGTGCCAGCAGCCAGGACACAATCCGGGATACGCAGTATTTT. Protein sequence: CASSQDTIRDTQYF.

V and J are TRBV5-1 and TRBJ2-2, with D uncertain. V dropped 3 bases and J dropped 5 bases, with 14 bases sitting between them. The CDR3 totals 15 residues. CDR1 and CDR2 from the germline V gene are SGHRS and YFSETQ. CDR3 residues: CASSSTRVRTGELFF. Written as DNA, the CDR3 is TGCGCCAGCAGCTCAACACGCGTTAGAACCGGGGAGCTGTTTTTT. Drawing the rest from reference TRBV5-1 and TRBJ2-2, the complete variable domain is KAGVTQTPRYLIKTRGQQVTLSCSPISGHRSVSWYQQTPGQGLQFLFEYFSETQRNKGNFPGRFSGRQFSNSRSEMNVSTLELGDSALYLCASSSTRVRTGELFFGEGSRLTVL.

This clonotype appeared many times. This chain uses TRBV2 with TRBJ1-5; D uncertain. Germline CDR1 reads SNHLY; CDR2 reads FYNNEI. The CDR3 has 16 residues. V lost 1 base, J lost 7 bases, and 17 bases lay in between. CDR3 protein: CASSEGTGKEGQPQHF. The CDR3 DNA follows: TGTGCCAGCAGTGAAGGTACCGGGAAGGAAGGGCAGCCCCAGCATTTT.

The rearrangement uses TRBV28 and TRBJ2-1; TRBD2 matches at 7 bases. The CDR3 has 15 amino acids. Germline V lookup: CDR1 MDHEN, CDR2 SYDVKM. The V gene end was trimmed by 10 bases and the J gene end by 8 bases; junction bases not matched to a gene: 17. The CDR3 is CATSPRTRNPYEQFF. The CDR3 DNA sequence: TGTGCCACCAGCCCCCGGACTAGGAACCCCTATGAGCAGTTCTTC.

Many counts were recorded for this clonotype. The chain recombines TRBV5-1 with TRBJ2-5, with 8 bases identical to TRBD2. Germline-derived CDR1 and CDR2 are SGHRS and YFSETQ. This CDR3 is 19 amino acids long. V dropped 3 bases and J dropped 0; count of bases not matched to a gene: 16. This CDR3 reads CASSSTFSGVIQYQETQYF. The CDR3 bases are TGCGCCAGCAGCTCCACCTTTAGCGGGGTGATTCAGTACCAAGAGACCCAGTACTTC.

This clonotype was detected ten times or more. V is TRBV20-1 and J is TRBJ2-4, with D perhaps being TRBD1 or TRBD2 (5 bases each). This CDR3 contains 14 residues. The germline V gene encodes CDR1 DFQATT and CDR2 SNEGSKA (reference sequence). V shed 6 bases and J shed 0 bases, with 12 bases lying between them. The CDR3 nucleotides read TGCAGTGCCGAGGGTGGGGCAGCCAAAAACATTCAGTACTTC. Protein product: CSAEGGAAKNIQYF.